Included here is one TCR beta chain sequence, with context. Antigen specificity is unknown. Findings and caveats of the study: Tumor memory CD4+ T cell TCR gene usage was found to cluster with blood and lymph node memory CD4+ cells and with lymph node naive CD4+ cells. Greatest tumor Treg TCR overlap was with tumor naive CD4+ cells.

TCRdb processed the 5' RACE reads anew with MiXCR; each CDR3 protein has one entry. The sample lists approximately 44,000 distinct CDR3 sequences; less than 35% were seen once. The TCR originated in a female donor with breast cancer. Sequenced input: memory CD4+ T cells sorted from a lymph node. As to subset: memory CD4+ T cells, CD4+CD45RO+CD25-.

The CDR3 region is CASSLGGQAEQYF. CDR3 DNA sequence: TGTGCCAGCAGCTTAGGGGGGCAGGCCGAGCAGTACTTC. The chain joins TRBV7-3 to TRBJ2-7, with D tentatively TRBD1 or TRBD2 (6 bases each). Per the germline V gene, CDR1 is SGHTA and CDR2 is FQGTGA. The CDR3 has 13 amino acids. Trimming cost V 2 bases and J 6 bases, with 11 bases left between them.